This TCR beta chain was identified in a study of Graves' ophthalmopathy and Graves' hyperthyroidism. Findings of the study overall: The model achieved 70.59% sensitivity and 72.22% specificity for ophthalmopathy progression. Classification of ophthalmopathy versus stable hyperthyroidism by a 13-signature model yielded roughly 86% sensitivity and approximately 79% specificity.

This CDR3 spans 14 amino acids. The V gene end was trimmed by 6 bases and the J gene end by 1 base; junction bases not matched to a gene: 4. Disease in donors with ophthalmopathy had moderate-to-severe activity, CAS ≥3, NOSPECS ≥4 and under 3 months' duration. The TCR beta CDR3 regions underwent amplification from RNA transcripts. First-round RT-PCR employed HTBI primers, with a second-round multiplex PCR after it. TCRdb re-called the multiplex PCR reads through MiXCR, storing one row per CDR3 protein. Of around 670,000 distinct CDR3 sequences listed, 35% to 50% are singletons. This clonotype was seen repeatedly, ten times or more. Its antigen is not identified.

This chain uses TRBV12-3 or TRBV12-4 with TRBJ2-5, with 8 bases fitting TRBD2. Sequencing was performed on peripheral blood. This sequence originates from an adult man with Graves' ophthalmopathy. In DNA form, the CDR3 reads TGTGCCAGCAGCCCGGGGGGGGGCCAAGAGACCCAGTACTTC. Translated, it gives CASSPGGGQETQYF.